These T cell receptor beta chains were read from a single sample in a study of T and B cells in COVID-19 patients. TCRdb redid the calling of the multiplex PCR reads with MiXCR, one entry per CDR3 protein. Of more than 20,000 distinct CDR3 sequences in the sample, roughly 33% were seen once. Input material: blood. The receptors come from a human donor who had recovered from COVID-19. The CDR3 runs from the conserved cysteine through the conserved F or W. The D gene is left open where the match is weak. Size is omitted from some rows. Given values are once, few, many or a class for expanded clones.

>few|TRBJ2-7|TRBV27|NA
TGTGCCAGCAGTTTATCTGGGTTGAGGCGCGAGCAGTACTTC
CASSLSGLRREQYF
>NA|TRBJ1-1|TRBV18|NA
TGTGCCAGCTCACCACCGTTAGCGGGACCAAACACTGAAGCTTTCTTT
CASSPPLAGPNTEAFF
>few|TRBJ2-2|TRBV5-5|NA
TGTGCCAGCAGCTTGGGACGGATTAACACCGGGGAGCTGTTTTTT
CASSLGRINTGELFF
>medium-sized|TRBJ1-2|TRBV29-1|NA
TGCAGCGCAGCGGGACGTGACGGCTACACCTTC
CSAAGRDGYTF
>NA|TRBJ1-1|TRBV5-4|NA
TGTGCCAGCAGCAGAGGGGCCACTGAAGCTTTCTTT
CASSRGATEAFF
>few|TRBJ2-5|TRBV6-5|NA
TGTGCCAGCAGTTTAAACGCAGGGGAGCAAGAGACCCAGTACTTC
CASSLNAGEQETQYF
>many|TRBJ2-1|TRBV6-5|NA
TGTGCCAGCAGTTACGACAGCTACAATGAGCAGTTCTTC
CASSYDSYNEQFF
>NA|TRBJ2-1|TRBV6-2/TRBV6-3|NA
TGTGCCAGCACAAACGAGGGGGGCAATGAGCAGTTCTTC
CASTNEGGNEQFF
>many|TRBJ2-7|TRBV6-5|NA
TGTGCCAGCAGGGAAAACCCAAGACTAGCCTACGAGCAGTACTTC
CASRENPRLAYEQYF
>NA|TRBJ2-2|TRBV10-3|NA
TGTGCCATCAGTGATTCGGTCGGGGAGCTGTTTTTT
CAISDSVGELFF
>NA|TRBJ2-7|TRBV5-1|NA
TGCGCCAGCAGCTTGGAGACGGAATGGTACTTC
CASSLETEWYF
>medium-sized|TRBJ2-3|TRBV13|NA
TGTGCCAGCAGCCTCCCGGGCGGGATCACAGATACGCAGTATTTT
CASSLPGGITDTQYF
>few|TRBJ1-1|TRBV12-3/TRBV12-4|NA
TGTGCCAGCAGTTTTGGAGTCACTGAAGCTTTCTTT
CASSFGVTEAFF
>NA|TRBJ2-3|TRBV24-1|NA
TGTGCCACCAGTGATCGATCGGGGACAGATACGCAGTATTTT
CATSDRSGTDTQYF
>NA|TRBJ2-5|TRBV7-3|NA
TGTGCCAGCAGCTTAGGGGTTCACGGGCAAGAGACCCAGTACTTC
CASSLGVHGQETQYF
>medium-sized|TRBJ2-5|TRBV29-1|NA
TGCAGCGTTTACTCAGGGCAGAGAAAGACCCAGTACTTC
CSVYSGQRKTQYF
>NA|TRBJ2-7|TRBV27|TRBD1
TGTGCCAGCAGTTTATTTGGGACAGGGATCTACGAGCAGTACTTC
CASSLFGTGIYEQYF
>NA|TRBJ1-2|TRBV6-2/TRBV6-3|TRBD1
TGTGCCAGCAGTATCACAGGGGGAGCCTATGGCTACACCTTC
CASSITGGAYGYTF
>NA|TRBJ2-3|TRBV5-6|TRBD2
TGTGCCAGCAGCCACGGGAGGGCCCGTCCGCAGTATTTT
CASSHGRARPQYF
>NA|TRBJ2-7|TRBV7-2|NA
TGTGCCAGCAGCTTAGGGGCGGCGAGCTACGAGCAGTACTTC
CASSLGAASYEQYF
>NA|TRBJ1-1|TRBV6-1|TRBD1
TGTGCCAGCAGCTTGGCCCAGGGGGGGAACACTGAAGCTTTCTTT
CASSLAQGGNTEAFF
>few|TRBJ2-2|TRBV20-1|NA
TGCAGTGCTAGCTTCTCCCGCGCCGGGGAGCTGTTTTTT
CSASFSRAGELFF
>few|TRBJ1-1|TRBV18|NA
TGTGCCAGCTCATCGACAGCCCTGGGGAACACTGAAGCTTTCTTT
CASSSTALGNTEAFF
>NA|TRBJ2-7|TRBV6-1|NA
TGTGCCAGCAGTTACGGCGGCTCCTACGAGCAGTACTTC
CASSYGGSYEQYF
>NA|TRBJ1-5|TRBV5-1|TRBD1
TGTGCCAGCAGCCCGCTGGCACAATCGGGACAGGGGACAAATCAGCCCCAGCATTTT
CASSPLAQSGQGTNQPQHF
>medium-sized|TRBJ2-7|TRBV6-5|NA
TGTGCCAGCACCCTGACGGTGTACGAGCAGTACTTC
CASTLTVYEQYF
>many|TRBJ2-7|TRBV6-5|TRBD1
TGTGCCAGCAGGGGGACAGGGGAATACGAGCAGTACTTC
CASRGTGEYEQYF
>NA|TRBJ1-5|TRBV12-3/TRBV12-4|NA
TGTGCCAGCAGGTTAGGACAGACCTCGGGAAATCAGCCCCAGCATTTT
CASRLGQTSGNQPQHF
>few|TRBJ2-7|TRBV27|NA
TGTGCCAGCAGTTTCGGCGCCGCCTACGAGCAGTACTTC
CASSFGAAYEQYF
>few|TRBJ1-5|TRBV19|NA
TGTGCCAGCGCAGAGTATAGCAATCAGCCCCAGCATTTT
CASAEYSNQPQHF
>NA|TRBJ2-6|TRBV28|NA
TGTGCCAGCAGTTTCGAGACCCGAAGCTCTGGGGCCAACGTCCTGACTTTC
CASSFETRSSGANVLTF
>NA|TRBJ2-7|TRBV5-5|TRBD1
TGTGCCAGCAGCTCCACAGGGGGGTACGAGCAGTACTTC
CASSSTGGYEQYF
>NA|TRBJ2-7|TRBV20-1|TRBD2
TGCAGCCCCCTCCCCCACGGGAGGCCCGCCTACGAGCAGTACTTC
CSPLPHGRPAYEQYF
>medium-sized|TRBJ2-3|TRBV19|TRBD2
TGTGCCAGTAGTATTACTAGCGGGGGCAGCGGAGATACGCAGTATTTT
CASSITSGGSGDTQYF
>few|TRBJ2-1|TRBV4-3|TRBD2
TGCGCCAGCAGCCAGGAATACAGCCGGGGACTACTCAACAATGAGCAGTTCTTC
CASSQEYSRGLLNNEQFF
>NA|TRBJ1-2|TRBV12-3/TRBV12-4|NA
TGTGCCAGCAGTTTTCGGGGCGATGGAGGAGGCTACACCTTC
CASSFRGDGGGYTF
>NA|TRBJ2-3|TRBV6-5|NA
TGTGCCATCAGTGAGTCCAGGGAAGATACGCAGTATTTT
CAISESREDTQYF
>NA|TRBJ2-7|TRBV13|NA
TGTGCCAGCAGCCCCGATGTTGGCTACGAGCAGTACTTC
CASSPDVGYEQYF
>many|TRBJ2-7|TRBV19|NA
TGTGCCAGTAGTAGCGGAGGTGCCGAGCAGTACTTC
CASSSGGAEQYF
>once|TRBJ1-1|TRBV27|NA
TGTGCCAGCAGTTTATCGGGGCCCACTGAAGCTTTCTTT
CASSLSGPTEAFF
>NA|TRBJ1-5|TRBV7-4|NA
TGTGCCAGCAGCGAATCTACCGGGCCCCATGACCCTGATAGCAATCAGCCCCAGCATTTT
CASSESTGPHDPDSNQPQHF
>NA|TRBJ2-7|TRBV7-9|TRBD2
TGTGCCAGCAGCACTATAGCGGGGGGGCATCCCTACGAGCAGTACTTC
CASSTIAGGHPYEQYF
>NA|TRBJ1-5|TRBV15|NA
TGTGCCACCAGCAGAGTAAGCAATCAGCCCCAGCATTTT
CATSRVSNQPQHF
>few|TRBJ2-1|TRBV7-2|TRBD2
TGTGCCAGCAGCGAGGGCGGGGGGGTCAATGAGCAGTTCTTC
CASSEGGGVNEQFF
>NA|TRBJ1-1|TRBV6-8|NA
TGTGCCAGCAATCCACCGGGGGGGCACACTGAAGCTTTCTTT
CASNPPGGHTEAFF
>many|TRBJ2-5|TRBV19|TRBD2
TGTGCCAGTAGTCGCACTAGCGGGGGGCCGGGAGAGACCCAGTACTTC
CASSRTSGGPGETQYF
>few|TRBJ1-2|TRBV6-2/TRBV6-3|TRBD1
TGTGCCAGCAGACAAGGACAGGGTACAGGCTATGGCTACACCTTC
CASRQGQGTGYGYTF
>NA|TRBJ2-5|TRBV19|TRBD2
TGTGCCAGCAGCCAACTAGCGGGGGGGCAAGAGACCCAGTACTTC
CASSQLAGGQETQYF
>NA|TRBJ1-2|TRBV14|TRBD1
TGTGCCAGCAGCCAAGATCAGGGGGAGGATGCGTTC
CASSQDQGEDAF
>NA|TRBJ2-3|TRBV4-3|NA
TGCGCCAGCAGCCAATTTTCCAGCGGAGACACAGATACGCAGTATTTT
CASSQFSSGDTDTQYF
>many|TRBJ2-7|TRBV12-3/TRBV12-4|NA
TGTGCCAGCAGCTCCGCGGGACAGTCCTACGAGCAGTACTTC
CASSSAGQSYEQYF